This entry concerns a single T cell receptor (beta chain). Its antigen is unidentified. The sample is drawn from a study of OX40 agonist ivuxolimab in advanced cancers. Study outcomes and limitations: Expanded peripheral T cells had an undetermined antigen specificity.

Excluded were patients having autoimmune disease history or systemic immunosuppression. Some clones are missing from TCRdb's copy, which holds only in-frame ones; the method was immunoSEQ multiplex PCR. This table has fewer than 25,000 clones, 65% to 70% appearing once. CDR3 length: 15 amino acids. Germline V gene data show CDR1 as MNHEY and CDR2 as SVGAGI. V gave up 2 bases and J gave up 7 bases, with 15 bases separating them. This sequence originates from an adult with an advanced solid tumor such as melanoma, head and neck, liver or kidney cancer. The sequencing used CD4+ or CD8+ T cells sorted from blood, collected in a trial of the OX40 agonist ivuxolimab. The V call is TRBV6-5, the J call TRBJ2-1; D assignment may be TRBD1 or TRBD2 (5 bases each). The CDR3 protein is CASSYGATGGNEQFF. In DNA form, the CDR3 reads TGTGCCAGCAGTTACGGGGCCACAGGAGGAAATGAGCAGTTCTTC.